This T cell receptor beta chain was observed in a study of blood T cell repertoires in COVID-19. For the study at large: Samples came from the United States, Italy and Spain, spanning acute and convalescent COVID-19. Sample material is recorded as cDNA or gDNA derived from T cells, B-cell-depleted T cells, or PBMCs.

The protocol was immunoSEQ multiplex PCR, while the TCRdb copy is restricted to in-frame clones and leaves out a portion. Of 200,000 to 250,000 clones in the sample, approximately 90% were seen once. Patients at the Seattle site were enrolled during active infection and followed longitudinally. Trimming stripped 6 bases from V and 0 bases from J, with 9 bases between. Looked up from germline, CDR1 is MNHEY and CDR2 is SMNVEV (reference sequence). This CDR3 spans 14 amino acids. This chain joins TRBV27 and TRBJ1-5, with D uncertain. The receptor was isolated from a middle-aged man with COVID-19, enrolled during active disease. Sequenced sample: peripheral blood. The CDR3 region is CASRRHFSNQPQHF. The CDR3 DNA reads TGTGCCAGCAGAAGACATTTTAGCAATCAGCCCCAGCATTTT.